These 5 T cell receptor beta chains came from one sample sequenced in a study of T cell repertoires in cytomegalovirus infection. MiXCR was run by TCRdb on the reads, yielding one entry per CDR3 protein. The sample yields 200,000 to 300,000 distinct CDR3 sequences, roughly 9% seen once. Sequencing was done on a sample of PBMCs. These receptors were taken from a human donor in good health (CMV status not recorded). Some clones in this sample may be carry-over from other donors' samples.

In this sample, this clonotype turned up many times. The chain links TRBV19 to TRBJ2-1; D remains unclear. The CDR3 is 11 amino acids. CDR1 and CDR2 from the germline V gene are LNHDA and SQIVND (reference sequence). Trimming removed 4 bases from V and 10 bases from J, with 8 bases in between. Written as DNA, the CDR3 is TGTGCCAGTAGTAATCTGTACGAGCAGTTCTTC. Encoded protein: CASSNLYEQFF.

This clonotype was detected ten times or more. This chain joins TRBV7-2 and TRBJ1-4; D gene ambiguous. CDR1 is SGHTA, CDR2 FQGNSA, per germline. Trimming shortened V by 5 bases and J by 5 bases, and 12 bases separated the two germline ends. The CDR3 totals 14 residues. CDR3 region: CASSGAKGNEKLFF. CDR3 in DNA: TGTGCCAGCAGCGGCGCAAAGGGAAATGAAAAACTGTTTTTT.

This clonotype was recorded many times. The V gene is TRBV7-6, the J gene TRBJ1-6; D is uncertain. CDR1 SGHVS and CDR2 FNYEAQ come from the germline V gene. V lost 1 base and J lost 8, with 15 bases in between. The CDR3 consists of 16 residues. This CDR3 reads CASSLVAGRSDSPLHF. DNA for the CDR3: TGTGCCAGCAGCTTAGTGGCTGGCAGGTCGGATTCACCCCTCCACTTT.

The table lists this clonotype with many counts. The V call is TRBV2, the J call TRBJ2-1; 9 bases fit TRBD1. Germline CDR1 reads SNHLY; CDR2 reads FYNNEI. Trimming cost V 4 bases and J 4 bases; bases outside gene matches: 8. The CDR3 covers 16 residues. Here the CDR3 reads CASSAPGTGTYNEQFF. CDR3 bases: TGTGCCAGCAGTGCGCCCGGGACAGGGACTTACAATGAGCAGTTCTTC.

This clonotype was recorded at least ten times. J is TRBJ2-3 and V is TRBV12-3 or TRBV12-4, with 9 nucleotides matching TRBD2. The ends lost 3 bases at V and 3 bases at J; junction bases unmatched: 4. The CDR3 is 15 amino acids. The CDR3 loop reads CASSFSGRVTDTQYF. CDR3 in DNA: TGTGCCAGCAGTTTTAGCGGGAGAGTGACAGATACGCAGTATTTT.